This paragraph covers one TCR beta chain sequence. Its antigen remains unknown. The sample originates from a study of shared clonotypes between healthy human individuals. About the study: A couple of women and a few men aged 18 to 49 made up the donors. Study results and caveats: Few donors limited the genetic and exposure-history diversity represented. Clonotype sharing across several donors was observed for roughly 5% of naive CD4 clonotypes.

Negatively enriched CD4+ T cells were divided by CD45RA into naive and memory. Germline lookup yields CDR1 LGHNA and CDR2 YNFKEQ. After removal of 4 bases from V and 3 bases from J, the junction contained 11 bases not matched to a gene. The CDR3 is 17 residues long. Assay: immunoSEQ multiplex PCR; the TCRdb copy retains only in-frame clones and omits some. The data contain about a million clones, approximately 75% of them singletons. Sequenced material: memory CD4+ T cells from PBMCs. The subset denotes: CD45RA-negative fraction. This TCR was recovered from a man aged 18 to 29 in good health. Some clones in this sample may be carry-over from other donors' samples. This sequence joins TRBV4-2 and TRBJ2-7, with TRBD2 matching over 11 bases. DNA for the CDR3: TGTGCCAGCAGCCCCGGACTAGCGGGCGAGTTTGACTACGAGCAGTACTTC. It encodes CASSPGLAGEFDYEQYF.